The present T cell receptor beta chain was sequenced within a study of T cells after yellow fever vaccination. Overall study: For low cell numbers, libraries were made with SMART-Seq v4 Ultra Low Input. Regarding the study as a whole: Weaker overall was a secondary response that nonetheless peaked faster, on day 5 versus 15.

In TCRdb, the 5' RACE reads were re-called with MiXCR into one record per CDR3 protein. The data hold roughly 520,000 distinct CDR3 sequences, with 20% to 25% observed a single time. This CDR3 is 16 amino acids long. V lost 0 bases and J 8 bases, leaving 20 bases between the germline ends. Germline V gene sequence: CDR1 SGDLS, CDR2 YYNGEE. This clonotype came up a few times. Its antigen remains unidentified. The chain uses TRBV9 and TRBJ1-2; D uncertain. The sequence came from a man aged 18 to 30 who received the YFV17D yellow fever vaccine. Material: PBMCs, obtained roughly 20 days after the first yellow fever vaccination. CDR3 protein: CASSVVLGAPDRGYTF. Written as DNA, the CDR3 is TGTGCCAGCAGCGTAGTCCTCGGAGCTCCCGACCGGGGCTACACCTTC.